This entry concerns a single T cell receptor (beta chain). These data come from a study of CD8 T cells in ankylosing spondylitis. TCRdb called the 5' RACE reads again in MiXCR, with one record for every CDR3 protein. Of about 140,000 distinct CDR3 sequences in the sample, approximately 10% were seen once. The CDR3 sequence is 15 residues long. V was trimmed by 3 bases and J by 7 bases, leaving 15 bases between them. This TCR was sampled from a female donor with ankylosing spondylitis or in good health (not recorded which). Material for sequencing was blood, either unsorted or a sorted T cell fraction (not recorded which). The chain recombines TRBV12-3 or TRBV12-4 with TRBJ2-2; D is unresolved. The CDR3 coding sequence is TGTGCCAGCAGTTTCAGCCGCCCCCGAGGCGGGGAGCTGTTTTTT. Translating gives CASSFSRPRGGELFF.